This is a list of T cell receptor beta chains from one sample in a study of tumor T cells in aggressive B-cell lymphoma. Generated by immunoSEQ multiplex PCR, the TCRdb table keeps only in-frame clones and is missing some. This sample has roughly 10,000 clones; 92% occur once, and the top ten carry about 2.9%. Sequenced sample: tumor tissue. These receptors originate from an adult with diffuse large B cell lymphoma. The CDR3 runs from the conserved cysteine through the conserved F or W. A D gene is named only where the DNA matches it firmly. Only part of the rows carry a size: once, few, many, or a class if the clone is expanded.

d_gene	abundance	v_gene	j_gene	CDR3nt	CDR3aa
TRBD1	few	TRBV30	TRBJ1-5	TGTGCCTGGAGTGGGACAGGGGGCAATGATCAGCCCCAGCATTTT	CAWSGTGGNDQPQHF
-	once	TRBV11-2	TRBJ2-3	TGTGCCAGCAGCCCCGAGGGAGGACTGTTCCGGGATACGCAGTATTTT	CASSPEGGLFRDTQYF
TRBD2	-	TRBV11-2	TRBJ2-7	TGTGCCAGCAGCTTAGGCGGCGGGAGCGGGCGCGAGCAGTACTTC	CASSLGGGSGREQYF
-	-	TRBV28	TRBJ1-1	TGTGCCAGCAGTTTACCGGGGGGCGGACCACCTGAAGCTTTCTTT	CASSLPGGGPPEAFF
-	-	TRBV29-1	TRBJ1-1	TGCAGCGCTCTGACAGGCCTGAACACTGAAGCTTTCTTT	CSALTGLNTEAFF
TRBD2	-	TRBV7-9	TRBJ2-1	TGTGCCAGCAGTCCCCCGGTAGGGACTAGCGGCAATGAGCAGTTCTTC	CASSPPVGTSGNEQFF
-	-	TRBV19	TRBJ1-5	TGTGCCAGTAGTACCCTCACGGTAAATCAGCCCCAGCATTTT	CASSTLTVNQPQHF
-	-	TRBV18	TRBJ1-1	TGTGCCAGCTCACCGTTGTCGGGGGGAAACACTAAAGCTTTCTTT	CASSPLSGGNTKAFF
-	-	TRBV5-1	TRBJ2-2	TGCGCCAGCAGTTTCGGGGGTTCGAACACCGGGGAGCTGTTTTTT	CASSFGGSNTGELFF
TRBD1	-	TRBV7-9	TRBJ2-3	TGTGCCAGCAGCTTAGGGGACAGGGCCCCGGATACGCAGTATTTT	CASSLGDRAPDTQYF
-	once	TRBV29-1	TRBJ2-7	TGCAGCGCGAAGGGGGTCTACGAGCAGTACTTC	CSAKGVYEQYF
TRBD1	-	TRBV5-1	TRBJ2-5	TGCGCCAGCAGCTCGCCCAGGACAGGAGCAGAGACCCAGTACTTC	CASSSPRTGAETQYF
-	-	TRBV6-5	TRBJ2-7	TGTGCCAGCAGTTACCGCGAGGGCTACGAGCAGTACTTC	CASSYREGYEQYF
-	once	TRBV18	TRBJ2-5	TGTGCCAGCTCACCAAGACAGAAAGAGACCCAGTACTTC	CASSPRQKETQYF
TRBD1	once	TRBV11-3	TRBJ1-6	TGTGCCAGCAGCTCACCCGGGACAGGGGTAAATTCACCCCTCCACTTT	CASSSPGTGVNSPLHF
-	-	TRBV10-3	TRBJ2-1	TGTGCCATCACCCATGGTCGGAGCAATGAGCAGTTCTTC	CAITHGRSNEQFF
-	-	TRBV6-5	TRBJ2-2	TGTGCCAGCAGTTACTCTTACACCAGGGAGCTGTTTTTT	CASSYSYTRELFF
TRBD1	-	TRBV7-2	TRBJ2-7	TGTGCCAGCAGCGGTAGACAGGGTGGTGGCGAGCAGTACTTC	CASSGRQGGGEQYF
-	once	TRBV27	TRBJ1-6	TGTGCCAGCACGGTGGGGACATCCAATTCACCCCTCCACTTT	CASTVGTSNSPLHF
-	-	TRBV18	TRBJ1-5	TGTGCCAGCTCAGCCCAAGGCACGGCGGGTCAGCCCCAGCATTTT	CASSAQGTAGQPQHF
TRBD1	-	TRBV11-1	TRBJ2-7	TGTGCCAGCAGCTTAGAGTTACAGGGGCCCCCCTACGAGCAGTACTTC	CASSLELQGPPYEQYF
TRBD2	-	TRBV5-1	TRBJ2-1	TGCGCCAGTACCTGGGGGGGGGAAAACAATGAGCAGTTCTTC	CASTWGGENNEQFF
TRBD1	-	TRBV19	TRBJ1-1	TGTGCCAGTAGTATAAAGGGGGCCGGGGAAGCTTTCTTT	CASSIKGAGEAFF
-	-	TRBV9	TRBJ1-3	TGTGCCAGCGCTCCGGGAGGGGGGTATGGAAACACCATATATTTT	CASAPGGGYGNTIYF
TRBD1	-	TRBV19	TRBJ1-3	TGTGCCAGTAATCGGGACAGTGGAAACACCATATATTTT	CASNRDSGNTIYF
-	-	TRBV14	TRBJ1-2	TGTGCCAGCAGCCCGGTGAACTATGGCTACACCTTC	CASSPVNYGYTF
TRBD2	-	TRBV18	TRBJ2-1	TGTGCCAGCTCACCTGGGTCTAGCGGGAGTTCCTACAATGAGCAGTTCTTC	CASSPGSSGSSYNEQFF
TRBD1	-	TRBV7-9	TRBJ2-1	TGTGCCAGCAGCTTAAACCCCGGGACAGCCCCTAATGAGCAGTTCTTC	CASSLNPGTAPNEQFF
TRBD1	-	TRBV28	TRBJ1-4	TGTGCCAGCAGATCTAGGGACAGGGTTTGGGAAAAACTGTTTTTT	CASRSRDRVWEKLFF
-	-	TRBV2	TRBJ2-7	TGTGCCAGCATGGCCAGAAATTCCTACGAGCAGTACTTC	CASMARNSYEQYF
-	-	TRBV4-1	TRBJ2-1	TGCGCCAGCAGCCCCCTGGGACTCCTCTCCTACAATGAGCAGTTCTTC	CASSPLGLLSYNEQFF
TRBD1	-	TRBV6-1	TRBJ1-1	TGTGCCAGGGCCGACAGGGTGGTAGGGAACACTGAAGCTTTCTTT	CARADRVVGNTEAFF
TRBD1	-	TRBV6-6	TRBJ1-2	TGTGCTAGCAGTTACTCGGGACAGGGTAGAACTGGCTACACCTTC	CASSYSGQGRTGYTF
-	-	TRBV9	TRBJ1-5	TGTGCCAGCAGCGTAGACCCTCTCGGGCCCCAGCATTTT	CASSVDPLGPQHF
TRBD1	-	TRBV7-6	TRBJ2-5	TGTGCCAGCAGCCCCCAGAGGACAGGGGGCGCGGAGACCCAGTACTTC	CASSPQRTGGAETQYF
TRBD2	few	TRBV27	TRBJ2-7	TGTGCCAGCAGGGGGGGGTACTACGAGCAGTACTTC	CASRGGYYEQYF
-	-	TRBV7-2	TRBJ2-7	TGTGCCAGCAGCTCAACCTACGAGCAGTACTTC	CASSSTYEQYF
TRBD2	-	TRBV4-2	TRBJ2-7	TGTGCCAGCAGCCGGGACAGGGGTTCCCGTGGGACTAGCGGGAGGGACTATGAGCAGTACTTC	CASSRDRGSRGTSGRDYEQYF
-	once	TRBV18	TRBJ1-1	TGTGCCAGCTCACCGGCACCTTATAGGGAGGACACTGAAGCTTTCTTT	CASSPAPYREDTEAFF
-	-	TRBV5-1	TRBJ2-3	TGCGCCAGCAGCTCGCTCGACTGGTCTAGCACAGATACGCAGTATTTT	CASSSLDWSSTDTQYF
TRBD2	-	TRBV7-3	TRBJ2-1	TGTGCCAGCAGCTTACTAGCGGGGTCCTACAATGAGCAGTTCTTC	CASSLLAGSYNEQFF
-	-	TRBV29-1	TRBJ1-1	TGCAGCGTTGGGAGGGGAGAAGGCACTGAAGCTTTCTTT	CSVGRGEGTEAFF
TRBD1	-	TRBV5-1	TRBJ1-5	TGCGCCAGCAGCGCCGCCGGGACAGACAATCAGCCCCAGCATTTT	CASSAAGTDNQPQHF
-	-	TRBV14	TRBJ1-2	TGTGCCAGCAGCCAAGATGACTGGGGGCCCGACGCCTTC	CASSQDDWGPDAF
TRBD2	-	TRBV6-5	TRBJ2-1	TGTGCCAGCAGGGACCTTAGCGGGGAAAGTAATGAGCAGTTCTTC	CASRDLSGESNEQFF
TRBD1	-	TRBV5-1	TRBJ1-1	TGCGCCAGCAGCCCACAGGGGGGGAACACTGAAGCTTTCTTT	CASSPQGGNTEAFF
TRBD1	-	TRBV5-1	TRBJ2-5	TGCGCCAGCAGCTGGGGGCGACAGGGGGAGGATGCCCAGTACTTC	CASSWGRQGEDAQYF
-	-	TRBV6-1	TRBJ2-7	TGTGCCGTTAGCGGTTCGGCTTCGAGCTCCTACGAGCAGTACTTC	CAVSGSASSSYEQYF
-	-	TRBV27	TRBJ2-7	TGTGCCAGCAGCCGTGGGGGGGGCTGGGAGCAGTACTTC	CASSRGGGWEQYF
-	-	TRBV19	TRBJ1-2	TGTGCCAGTAGTCGGAGGGCAGGGACGAGTGTCTATGGCTACACCTTC	CASSRRAGTSVYGYTF
TRBD1	-	TRBV18	TRBJ1-1	TGTGCCAGCTCACCACCGGTAGGAGGGGGCAACACTGAAGCTTTCTTT	CASSPPVGGGNTEAFF
-	-	TRBV19	TRBJ1-1	TGTGCCAGTAGTGTTGCATCAGGGCCCACTGAAGCTTTCTTT	CASSVASGPTEAFF